This entry concerns a single T cell receptor beta chain. The data originate from a study of blood T cell repertoires in COVID-19. Turning to the study itself: The United States, Italy and Spain supplied acute and convalescent COVID-19 samples.

The CDR3 spans 15 residues. Germline CDR1 KGHSH, CDR2 LQKENI. Trimming removed 2 bases from V and 6 bases from J, with 14 bases in between. Authors' data handling: Estimated nucleated cell counts came from reference gene primer amplification. TCRdb keeps only in-frame clones here, not all; method: immunoSEQ multiplex PCR. D and trimming were read from the DNA, whereas the V and J calls and clone size are those reported in that table. The sample yields over 120,000 clones, roughly 84% seen once. The clonotype comes from a human donor in a cohort sampled during active COVID-19. The material sequenced was peripheral blood. The rearrangement uses TRBV18 and TRBJ2-1, with TRBD1 as a possible D gene (7 bases). The CDR3 DNA reads TGTGCCAGCTCACCAGGAGGGGGCGCTGGCAATGAGCAGTTCTTC. Its translation is CASSPGGGAGNEQFF. Full variable domain (outside the CDR3, taken from reference TRBV18 and TRBJ2-1): NAGVMQNPRHLVRRRGQEARLRCSPMKGHSHVYWYRQLPEEGLKFMVYLQKENIIDESGMPKERFSAEFPKEGPSILRIQQVVRGDSAAYFCASSPGGGAGNEQFFGPGTRLTVL.